This T cell receptor beta chain was identified during a study of blood T cell repertoires in COVID-19. Trimming pared 4 bases from V and 2 bases from J, leaving 8 bases between. CDR1 LGHDT and CDR2 YNNKEL come from the germline V gene (reference sequence). The CDR3 runs 13 residues. Per the original data handling: It was from reference gene primer amplification that nucleated cell counts were estimated. Produced via immunoSEQ multiplex PCR; TCRdb's table is partial and in-frame only. V and J calls and clone size are those listed in that table; D and trimming were worked out from the DNA. The sample records over 150,000 clones, about 86% being singletons.

The clonotype originates from a man in his forties who had recovered from COVID-19. The sequenced sample consisted of PBMCs or T cells enriched from blood (not recorded which). The chain uses TRBV3-1 (or the pseudogene TRBV3-2) and TRBJ1-1; D remains unclear. The CDR3 sequence is CASSLGRNTEAFF. CDR3 DNA: TGTGCCAGCAGCCTAGGGAGAAACACTGAAGCTTTCTTT.